This T cell receptor (beta chain) comes out of a study of T-cell memory formation after mild COVID-19. Whole-study context: Among the donors, TCR clusters were largely specific to each donor. Study-level findings and limits: Confirmation was lacking for SARS-CoV-2 specificity of second-wave clones that peaked on day 37.

The CDR3 loop spans 15 amino acids. Germline lookup yields CDR1 SGHTA and CDR2 FQGNSA. Trimming stripped 0 bases from V and 7 bases from J, with 15 bases between. TCRdb itself ran the 5' RACE reads through MiXCR, one entry per CDR3 protein. The table records more than 250,000 distinct CDR3 sequences, 15% to 20% of them present only once. About this clonotype itself: Antigen specificity is unknown.

V is TRBV7-2 and J is TRBJ2-5, with D possibly being TRBD2 (6 bases). Sequences were obtained from PBMCs or a T cell subset sorted from them (not recorded which). This TCR was sampled from a young man who had mild COVID-19 (a few samples of this study predate the infection). Cell type and time point are not known. The CDR3 region is CASSLAGGAVGTQYF. CDR3 coding DNA: TGTGCCAGCAGCTTAGCCGGGGGAGCGGTCGGGACCCAGTACTTC.